One sample yielded the 31 T cell receptor beta chains listed below, sequenced in a study of spatial heterogeneity in lung cancer. As for time point: sample taken at primary tumor resection. Tumor, nontumor lung or frozen PBMC supplied whole RNA that was sequenced unsorted. TCRdb passed the 5' RACE reads through MiXCR, listing each CDR3 protein once. The sample has about 48,000 distinct CDR3 sequences, approximately 5% seen once. The sample here was PBMCs, taken at surgery. These receptors were collected from a male donor with early-stage non-small cell lung cancer.

This clonotype has a handful of counts. The genes are TRBV7-8 and TRBJ2-1, with 7 bases fitting TRBD2. From germline, CDR1 is SGHVS and CDR2 FQNEAQ. V trimming: 5 bases; J trimming: 5 bases; junction bases outside the gene matches: 9. This CDR3 is 15 amino acids long. CDR3 in amino acids: CASSLWAGTNNEQFF. CDR3 in DNA: TGTGCCAGCAGCCTCTGGGCCGGGACTAACAATGAGCAGTTCTTC.

This clonotype was found many times. The chain recombines TRBV27 with TRBJ1-2; D remains unclear. The germline V and J ends were trimmed by 2 bases and 0 bases, with 16 bases remaining between them. From germline, CDR1 is MNHEY and CDR2 SMNVEV (reference sequence). There are 17 residues in the CDR3. For the CDR3, the DNA is TGTGCCAGCAGTTTAGGTCTTGCAGGTTCAACTAACTATGGCTACACCTTC. Amino acids: CASSLGLAGSTNYGYTF.

The table lists this clonotype with many counts. This chain joins TRBV3-1 and TRBJ2-1; 8 bases align to TRBD2. Germline V gene lookup returns CDR1 LGHDT and CDR2 YNNKEL (reference sequence). The CDR3 contains 15 residues. V shed 4 bases, J shed 7 bases, and the junction held 9 bases outside the gene matches. CDR3 bases: TGTGCCAGCAGCCGGAACGGGAGGGCCCCAAATGAGCAGTTCTTC. This encodes CASSRNGRAPNEQFF.

This clonotype was seen more than once but under ten times. The V gene is TRBV27, the J gene TRBJ2-3; possibly TRBD1 for D (7 bases). V was shortened by 5 bases and J by 3 bases, with 15 bases between the two germline ends. The CDR3 spans 15 residues. Per the germline V gene, CDR1 is MNHEY and CDR2 is SMNVEV (reference sequence). CDR3 in DNA: TGTGCCAGCAGTCAACAACAGGGGAGGACAGATACGCAGTATTTT. It specifies CASSQQQGRTDTQYF.

This clonotype was observed a few times. V gene TRBV7-2 combines with J gene TRBJ2-3, with 9 bases that match TRBD2. Germline V gene sequence: CDR1 SGHTA, CDR2 FQGNSA. V was pared by 5 bases and J by 6 bases, with 18 bases of the junction left unmatched. The CDR3 is made up of 18 amino acids. This chain's CDR3 is CASSVFSTGTSYKDTQYF. CDR3 bases: TGTGCCAGCAGCGTATTCTCAACCGGGACTAGCTACAAGGATACGCAGTATTTT. The full variable domain, with the rest looked up from reference TRBV7-2 and TRBJ2-3, is GAGVSQSPSNKVTEKGKDVELRCDPISGHTALYWYRQSLGQGLEFLIYFQGNSAPDKSGLPSDRFSAERTGGSVSTLTIQRTQQEDSAVYLCASSVFSTGTSYKDTQYFGPGTRLTVL.

This clonotype has a count of ten or more. The chain employs TRBV18 and TRBJ2-5; 9 positions match TRBD1. Looked up from germline, CDR1 is KGHSH and CDR2 is LQKENI. The CDR3 sequence is 14 residues long. V lost 4 bases and J lost 4; bases outside the gene matches: 4. The CDR3 sequence: CASSHPGQGETQYF. For the CDR3, the DNA is TGTGCCAGCTCACACCCGGGACAGGGAGAGACCCAGTACTTC. The variable domain in full, completed from reference TRBV18 and TRBJ2-5, reads NAGVMQNPRHLVRRRGQEARLRCSPMKGHSHVYWYRQLPEEGLKFMVYLQKENIIDESGMPKERFSAEFPKEGPSILRIQQVVRGDSAAYFCASSHPGQGETQYFGPGTRLLVL.

V usage is TRBV3-1 and J usage is TRBJ1-1, with D uncertain. This CDR3 comprises 14 residues. CDR1 is LGHDT and CDR2 is YNNKEL in the germline V gene (reference sequence). Trimming left V 4 bases short and J 3 bases short, with 12 bases between. The CDR3 DNA sequence: TGTGCCAGCAGCCGCGTCCTCCGGGACACTGAAGCTTTCTTT. Its protein product is CASSRVLRDTEAFF. Variable domain in full (rest from reference TRBV3-1 and TRBJ1-1): DTAVSQTPKYLVTQMGNDKSIKCEQNLGHDTMYWYKQDSKKFLKIMFSYNNKELIINETVPNRFSPKSPDKAHLNLHINSLELGDSAVYFCASSRVLRDTEAFFGQGTRLTVV.

Many counts were recorded for this clonotype. V and J are TRBV6-4 and TRBJ2-1, with D perhaps being TRBD1 or TRBD2 (5 bases each). The ends were cut back, 3 bases at V and 7 bases at J, with 13 bases in the middle. This CDR3 is built from 14 residues. Germline loops: CDR1 MRHNA, CDR2 SNTAGT. CDR3 DNA sequence: TGTGCCAGCAGTGAGCAGGGTTGGGGGAATGAGCAGTTCTTC. It yields the protein CASSEQGWGNEQFF.

This clonotype showed up just a few times. V and J are TRBV29-1 and TRBJ2-5; D unclear. V lost 4 bases and J 5 bases, leaving 14 bases between the germline ends. This CDR3 region has 13 residues. CDR1 is SQVTM, CDR2 ANQGSEA, per germline. In DNA, the CDR3 is TGCAGCGTTGCCGACGGCGCGCAGGAGACCCAGTACTTC. Its translation: CSVADGAQETQYF.

This clonotype was seen at least ten times. This chain uses TRBV5-8 with TRBJ2-3, with 13 bases matching TRBD2. The germline V gene has CDR1 SGHTS and CDR2 YDEGEE. The CDR3 spans 15 residues. After removal of 3 bases from V and 4 bases from J, the junction contained 2 bases not matched to a gene. This CDR3 reads CASSSGLAGPDTQYF. The CDR3, as DNA: TGTGCCAGCAGCTCGGGACTAGCGGGACCAGATACGCAGTATTTT. The variable domain in full, completed from reference TRBV5-8 and TRBJ2-3, reads EAGVTQSPTHLIKTRGQQATLRCSPISGHTSVYWYQQALGLGLQFLLWYDEGEERNRGNFPPRFSGRQFPNYSSELNVNALELEDSALYLCASSSGLAGPDTQYFGPGTRLTVL.

Ten or more counts support this clonotype. This sequence joins TRBV30 and TRBJ2-5; D is unresolved. Germline V gene lookup returns CDR1 GTSNPN and CDR2 SVGIG (reference sequence). Trimming left V 0 bases short and J 7 bases short, with 15 bases between. The CDR3 extends over 14 amino acids. CDR3 coding DNA: TGTGCCTGGAGTGTACAAGGGTCCAAGGGGACCCAGTACTTC. Its translation: CAWSVQGSKGTQYF.

This clonotype was seen repeatedly, ten times or more. V usage is TRBV4-1 and J usage is TRBJ2-7; the D is unclear. The V gene's germline CDR1 is MGHRA and CDR2 YSYEKL. Trimming cost V 8 bases and J 7 bases, with 21 bases left between them. The CDR3 contains 14 residues. Written as DNA, the CDR3 is TGCGCCAGCTCCGGGTACAGCCTTAGTACTGAGCAGTACTTC. This codes for CASSGYSLSTEQYF.

Many counts were recorded for this clonotype. V and J are TRBV3-1 and TRBJ2-7; no clear D. The CDR3 has 14 residues. Trimming took off 3 bases at V and 0 bases at J, with 9 bases between the two ends. The germline gives CDR1 LGHDT, CDR2 YNNKEL (reference sequence). The CDR3: CASSQGPSSYEQYF. The CDR3 DNA follows: TGTGCCAGCAGCCAGGGTCCGAGCTCCTACGAGCAGTACTTC.

This clonotype was seen a handful of times. The chain couples TRBV29-1 to TRBJ2-7; the match to TRBD2 covers 7 bases. CDR3 length: 13 amino acids. CDR1 is SQVTM, CDR2 ANQGSEA, per germline. Losses at the gene ends were 6 bases for V and 3 bases for J; bases not matched to a gene: 8. The CDR3 protein is CSVATSIGYEQYF. CDR3 sequence (DNA): TGCAGCGTAGCGACTAGCATCGGCTACGAGCAGTACTTC.

This clonotype showed up just a few times. The rearrangement joins TRBV7-9 to TRBJ2-1, with 10 bases identical to TRBD1. Germline values: CDR1 SEHNR, CDR2 FQNEAQ (reference sequence). The CDR3 extends over 15 amino acids. With V trimmed by 4 bases and J by 2 bases, 2 bases remained unmatched. In nucleotides, the CDR3 is TGTGCCAGCAGCTATGACAGGGGGCCCTACAATGAGCAGTTCTTC. As protein: CASSYDRGPYNEQFF.

This clonotype occurred many times. CDR3 amino acids: CATSDSTGTVNGYTF. The CDR3 DNA reads as TGTGCCACCAGTGATTCGACTGGGACAGTTAATGGCTACACCTTC. J is TRBJ1-2 and V is TRBV24-1; TRBD1 matches 7 bases. V gave up 2 bases and J gave up 6 bases; unmatched junction bases: 8. The CDR3 covers 15 residues. Germline CDR1 and CDR2: KGHDR and SFDVKD.

This clonotype was recorded many times. This rearrangement joins TRBV5-1 to TRBJ2-3; D possibly corresponds to TRBD2 (5 bases). Trimming took 4 bases from V and 0 from J, leaving 15 bases between them. CDR1 is SGHRS and CDR2 is YFSETQ in the germline V gene. The CDR3 is 16 amino acids. CDR3: CASSPLAGPSTDTQYF. CDR3 sequence (DNA): TGCGCCAGCAGCCCCCTCGCGGGCCCGAGCACAGATACGCAGTATTTT.

This clonotype was seen ten or more times. This chain links TRBV4-3 with TRBJ2-4; TRBD2 matches 8 bases. The V segment lost 0 bases and the J segment 0 bases; nucleotides outside the gene matches: 10. CDR3 size: 19 residues. Germline CDR1 and CDR2: LGHNA and YSLEER. CDR3 coding DNA: TGCGCCAGCAGCCAAGAGTTAACTAGCGGATCTATAGCCAAAAACATTCAGTACTTC. It codes for CASSQELTSGSIAKNIQYF.

This clonotype showed up many times. CDR3 amino acids: CASSAPGNEQFF. The CDR3 DNA reads as TGTGCCAGCAGCGCCCCCGGGAATGAGCAGTTCTTC. V usage is TRBV13 and J usage is TRBJ2-1, with D unresolved. The CDR3 totals 12 residues. With 5 bases removed from V and 7 bases from J, the gap between germline ends came to 9 bases. Germline V gene data show CDR1 as PRHDT and CDR2 as FYEKMQ (reference sequence).

The J gene is TRBJ2-1, the V gene TRBV11-1; 10 bases are a match to TRBD2. Germline values: CDR1 SGHAT, CDR2 FQDESV (reference sequence). CDR3 size: 15 residues. V trimming: 3 bases; J trimming: 8 bases; junction bases outside the gene matches: 7. The DNA of the CDR3 is TGTGCCAGCAGCTTCCTAGCGGGAGCCAGTGATGAGCAGTTCTTC. Residues: CASSFLAGASDEQFF.

This clonotype was detected many times. The V call is TRBV6-2 or TRBV6-3, the J call TRBJ2-2; 7 bases match TRBD2. Losses at the gene ends were 3 bases for V and 1 base for J; bases not matched to a gene: 5. Looked up from germline, CDR1 is MNHEY and CDR2 is SVGEGT. This CDR3 comprises 16 residues. The CDR3 protein is CASSYGRALNTGELFF. DNA for the CDR3: TGTGCCAGCAGTTATGGGAGGGCCCTGAACACCGGGGAGCTGTTTTTT.

This clonotype was detected many times. The chain combines TRBV5-4 with TRBJ2-7; 13 bases agree with TRBD2. There are 15 residues in the CDR3. With 3 bases clipped from V and 4 bases from J, the junction kept 4 bases outside the gene matches. CDR1 and CDR2 from the germline V gene are SGHNT and YYREEE (reference sequence). The CDR3 DNA follows: TGTGCCAGCAGCTCCGGGACTAGCGGGGTATACGAGCAGTACTTC. Translation: CASSSGTSGVYEQYF.

This clonotype was counted many times. J is TRBJ1-6 and V is TRBV20-1; TRBD1 is a possible D gene (6 bases). CDR3 length: 15 residues. CDR1 is DFQATT, CDR2 SNEGSKA, per germline (reference sequence). The ends were cut back, 3 bases at V and 10 bases at J, with 19 bases in the middle. The CDR3 DNA sequence: TGCAGTGCTAGGGTGTCGGGGGGCGGAAACTCACCCCTCCACTTT. The encoded protein is CSARVSGGGNSPLHF.

The CDR3 spells CASSSTTGGAADTQYF. As DNA, the CDR3 is TGCGCCAGCAGCTCAACTACAGGGGGCGCGGCAGATACGCAGTATTTT. The chain uses TRBV5-1 and TRBJ2-3, with TRBD1 matching over 9 bases. There are 16 residues in the CDR3. Germline loops: CDR1 SGHRS, CDR2 YFSETQ. Germline trimming cut 3 bases from V and 4 bases from J; bases unmatched to any gene: 9.

In its sample, this clonotype was seen many times. The chain carries TRBV20-1 and TRBJ1-1; 9 bases map to TRBD1. The CDR3 has 15 amino acids. V was pared by 5 bases and J by 0 bases, with 7 bases of the junction left unmatched. Germline V CDR1 and CDR2: DFQATT, SNEGSKA (reference sequence). This CDR3 reads CSASDRGTMNTEAFF. CDR3 coding DNA: TGCAGTGCTTCGGACAGGGGAACCATGAACACTGAAGCTTTCTTT.

Ten or more counts support this clonotype. The rearrangement uses TRBV7-2 and TRBJ2-3; D possibly corresponds to TRBD2 (6 bases). Germline V gene data show CDR1 as SGHTA and CDR2 as FQGNSA. The CDR3 runs to 15 residues. Trimming shortened V by 2 bases and J by 1 base, and 10 bases separated the two germline ends. CDR3 nucleotides: TGTGCCAGCAGCTTAAAAGCGGGCCGCACAGATACGCAGTATTTT. This translates into CASSLKAGRTDTQYF.

This clonotype appeared a few times. This CDR3 reads CASSFSGTMNTEAFF. The CDR3 region has the DNA TGTGCCAGCAGTTTTTCCGGGACAATGAACACTGAAGCTTTCTTT. The J gene is TRBJ1-1, the V gene TRBV12-3 or TRBV12-4, with D maybe TRBD1 (6 bases). This CDR3 comprises 15 residues. The V gene lost 3 bases and the J gene lost 0 bases, with 11 bases spanning the gap.

This clonotype was found many times. The chain is built from TRBV12-3 or TRBV12-4 and TRBJ2-1; 12 bases fit TRBD2. Germline trimming cut 2 bases from V and 5 bases from J; bases unmatched to any gene: 10. This CDR3 is built from 18 residues. CDR3 loop: CASSLLGASGRADNEQFF. CDR3 DNA sequence: TGTGCCAGCAGTTTACTGGGAGCTAGCGGGAGGGCGGACAATGAGCAGTTCTTC.

At least ten counts were recorded for this clonotype. This chain links TRBV27 with TRBJ2-3; D may be TRBD2 (5 bases). Germline loops: CDR1 MNHEY, CDR2 SMNVEV (reference sequence). CDR3 length: 14 amino acids. Trimming removed 2 bases from V and 6 bases from J, with 12 bases in between. The CDR3 is CASSLRRVPDTQYF. In nucleotides, the CDR3 is TGTGCCAGCAGTTTACGGCGGGTGCCTGATACGCAGTATTTT.

This clonotype has a count of ten or more. This sequence joins TRBV5-6 and TRBJ2-4; D not resolved. Germline CDR1 is SGHDT and CDR2 is YYEEEE. The CDR3 spans 14 residues. Trimming removed 4 bases at V and 0 bases at J, with 8 bases between. The CDR3 sequence: CASSPGLAKNIQYF. The DNA of the CDR3 is TGTGCCAGCAGCCCAGGCCTAGCCAAAAACATTCAGTACTTC.

The chain combines TRBV4-3 with TRBJ2-3, with D hard to call. Germline CDR1 reads LGHNA; CDR2 reads YSLEER. CDR3 length equals 13 residues. Trimming left V 4 bases short and J 9 bases short, with 14 bases between. The CDR3 here is CASSLRLGKTQYF. In nucleotides, the CDR3 is TGCGCCAGCAGCCTCCGCCTGGGGAAAACGCAGTATTTT.